The rows below give T cell receptor beta chains drawn from one sample of a study of technical replicates of blood from several donors. Assay: immunoSEQ multiplex PCR; the TCRdb copy retains only in-frame clones and omits some. The table shows fewer than 100,000 clones, with approximately 97% occurring only once. Sequencing was done on a sample of T cells isolated from PBMCs. The receptors derive from a human donor in good health. Both conserved end residues are part of each CDR3. A D gene is named only where the DNA matches it firmly. Only some rows state a clone size, as once, few, many or a class for expanded clones.

d_gene,j_gene,abundance,v_gene,CDR3nt,CDR3aa
TRBD1,TRBJ2-5,.,TRBV9,TGTGCCAGCAGCGTAACAGGGGGTCCTCAAGAGACCCAGTACTTC,CASSVTGGPQETQYF
.,TRBJ2-7,.,TRBV11-2,TGTGCCAGCAGCTTATCCGACAGCTCCTACGAGCAGTACTTC,CASSLSDSSYEQYF
.,TRBJ2-5,.,TRBV5-1,TGCGCCAGCAGCTCACTAGAGAAAGAGACCCAGTACTTC,CASSSLEKETQYF
TRBD1,TRBJ1-2,.,TRBV9,TGTGCCAGCAGCGTCGACAGGGAGGCTAACTATGGCTACACCTTC,CASSVDREANYGYTF
TRBD1,TRBJ2-5,.,TRBV7-2,TGTGCCAGCAGCTCGACAGGGGGGGAGACCCAGTACTTC,CASSSTGGETQYF
TRBD2,TRBJ2-1,.,TRBV5-1,TGCGCCAGCAGCGGGACTACCTCTGTGGAGCAGTTCTTC,CASSGTTSVEQFF
.,TRBJ2-2,.,TRBV6-5,TGTGCCAGCAGTTTAGGGGGACCCGGGGAGCTGTTTTTT,CASSLGGPGELFF
TRBD2,TRBJ2-7,.,TRBV28,TGTGCCAGCAGTTTACTAGCGGGAGTTGACGAGCAGTACTTC,CASSLLAGVDEQYF
.,TRBJ1-1,few,TRBV14,TGTGCCAGCAGCCAAGATTGGACAGATGAAGCTTTCTTT,CASSQDWTDEAFF
TRBD1,TRBJ2-7,.,TRBV10-3,TGTGCCATCAGTGAGTCGGCAGGGGGCTACTACGAGCAGTACTTC,CAISESAGGYYEQYF
.,TRBJ2-7,.,TRBV11-2,TGTGCCAGCAGCTTAAATTCTTGGGGACTGGACGCCTACGAGCAGTACTTC,CASSLNSWGLDAYEQYF
TRBD1,TRBJ1-1,.,TRBV10-1,TGCGCCAGCAGCGATACAGGGGGCACTGAAGCTTTCTTT,CASSDTGGTEAFF
.,TRBJ2-3,.,TRBV6-6,TGTGCCAGCATTCCCGGAGGGGAGTGGAATACGCAGTATTTT,CASIPGGEWNTQYF
TRBD2,TRBJ2-3,.,TRBV5-1,TGCGCCAGCAGCTCCAAGCGGGAGGGAGGTACAGATACGCAGTATTTT,CASSSKREGGTDTQYF
.,TRBJ1-5,.,TRBV30,TGTGCCTGGAGTGCCCAGGGAAATCAGCCCCAGCATTTT,CAWSAQGNQPQHF
.,TRBJ2-1,.,TRBV2,TGTGCCAGCAGCGTACAGGTTCTCAATGAGCAGTTCTTC,CASSVQVLNEQFF
TRBD2,TRBJ2-1,.,TRBV19,TGTGCCACCTCTAGCGGGGTTAACAATGAGCAGTTCTTC,CATSSGVNNEQFF
TRBD1,TRBJ1-1,.,TRBV29-1,TGCAGCGTTGGGACAGGGGGCCAAACCACTGAAGCTTTCTTT,CSVGTGGQTTEAFF
TRBD1,TRBJ2-1,.,TRBV9,TGTGCCAGCAGCGTAGAGGGGGCAACAGTGCCCAACAATGAGCAGTTCTTC,CASSVEGATVPNNEQFF
TRBD1,TRBJ2-1,.,TRBV6-5,TGTGCCACCGGGACAGGGAGTAATGAGCAGTTCTTC,CATGTGSNEQFF
.,TRBJ2-7,.,TRBV4-3,TGCGCCAGCAGCCCCGCATCCCAGGGTCATCTGTACGAGCAGTACTTC,CASSPASQGHLYEQYF
.,TRBJ2-1,.,TRBV5-8,TGTGCCAGCAGCCTGGGGCTCTACAATGAGCAGTTCTTC,CASSLGLYNEQFF
TRBD1,TRBJ1-2,once,TRBV27,TGTGCCAGCACCCGGACAGGGAGCTATGGCTACACCTTC,CASTRTGSYGYTF